These 9 T cell receptor beta chains originate from one sample sequenced in a study of CD8+ T cells in alopecia areata. Reverse transcription of extracted RNA yielded cDNA, which provided the sequencing template. Repertoires were generated with immunoSEQ multiplex PCR, while TCRdb's copy carries only in-frame clones and drops some. This table has fewer than 250,000 clones, roughly 40% appearing once. This sample's treatment: oral pan-JAK inhibitor, 5-10 mg twice daily. Sequenced material: CD4+ T cells sorted from blood, taken at roughly week 36, from a patient treated with tofacitinib. All receptors derive from a human donor with alopecia areata.

The rearrangement joins TRBV7-3 to TRBJ2-3, with 11 positions matching TRBD2. With V trimmed by 5 bases and J by 8 bases, 9 bases remained unmatched. The CDR3 spans 15 residues. Germline V lookup: CDR1 SGHTA, CDR2 FQGTGA. CDR3 nucleotides: TGTGCCAGCAGCGCTACTAGCGGGAGTGGTGGTACGCAGTATTTT. This codes for CASSATSGSGGTQYF.

This clone was seen a few times. V and J are TRBV6-6 and TRBJ2-7; 7 nucleotides line up with TRBD1. The V segment lost 5 bases and the J segment 2 bases; nucleotides outside the gene matches: 3. The germline CDR1 and CDR2 sequences are MNHNY and SVGAGI (reference sequence). CDR3 length equals 13 residues. The CDR3 region is CASSRGTAYEQYF. CDR3 nucleotides: TGTGCCAGCAGTAGAGGGACAGCCTACGAGCAGTACTTC.

This clone has a single count. This chain uses TRBV5-1 with TRBJ1-5, with unresolved D. The CDR3 extends over 13 amino acids. The germline V gene has CDR1 SGHRS and CDR2 YFSETQ. V lost 2 bases and J 2 bases, leaving 5 bases between the germline ends. This CDR3 reads CASSFEGNQPQHF. In DNA form, the CDR3 reads TGCGCCAGCAGCTTTGAAGGCAATCAGCCCCAGCATTTT.

The genes are TRBV9 and TRBJ2-5; TRBD1 might be the D (5 bases). The DNA end is more similar to TRBJ2-7, so the J call may be wrong. The CDR3 extends over 14 amino acids. CDR1 and CDR2 from the germline V gene are SGDLS and YYNGEE. CDR3 sequence: CASSVAVGPYEQYF. The CDR3 region has the DNA TGTGCCAGCAGCGTCGCCGTGGGGCCCTACGAGCAGTACTTC.

In this sample, this clone turned up once. The chain has TRBV19 and TRBJ2-7; tentative D call: TRBD2 (5 bases). Trimming cost V 7 bases and J 0 bases, with 10 bases left between them. Germline values: CDR1 LNHDA, CDR2 SQIVND (reference sequence). The CDR3 is made up of 13 amino acids. The CDR3 sequence is CASNVGASYEQYF. The CDR3 DNA is TGTGCCAGTAACGTGGGAGCCTCCTACGAGCAGTACTTC. Looking up the rest from reference TRBV19 and TRBJ2-7 gives the full variable domain: DGGITQSPKYLFRKEGQNVTLSCEQNLNHDAMYWYRQDPGQGLRLIYYSQIVNDFQKGDIAEGYSVSREKKESFPLTVTSAQKNPTAFYLCASNVGASYEQYFGPGTRLTVT.

This clone was observed a few times. CDR3 coding DNA: TGTGCCTGGATGAGGCGGCAGGGGAGTGCCTACGAGCAGTACTTC. Its protein product is CAWMRRQGSAYEQYF. This chain joins TRBV30 and TRBJ2-7; D is possibly TRBD1 (6 bases). CDR3 size: 15 residues. The germline V gene encodes CDR1 GTSNPN and CDR2 SVGIG (reference sequence). V gave up 4 bases and J gave up 2 bases, with 18 bases separating them.

This clone was counted a few times. The chain has TRBV9 and TRBJ2-5; D possibly corresponds to TRBD2 (6 bases). V lost 4 bases to trimming and J lost 0 bases, with 13 bases between them. The CDR3 totals 15 residues. The germline gives CDR1 SGDLS, CDR2 YYNGEE. This CDR3 is CASSTGGPYQETQYF. In DNA form, the CDR3 reads TGTGCCAGCAGCACCGGGGGACCCTACCAAGAGACCCAGTACTTC.

J is TRBJ2-5 and V is TRBV10-3; maybe TRBD2 (5 bases). Trimming took 6 bases from V and 3 from J, leaving 14 bases between them. The CDR3 runs to 14 residues. Germline V CDR1 and CDR2: ENHRY, SYGVKD. The DNA of the CDR3 is TGTGCCATCAGCGGACTGTACCTTAAAGAGACCCAGTACTTC. It encodes CAISGLYLKETQYF.

The table lists this clone with a few counts. The chain links TRBV23-1 to TRBJ1-2, with a weak D call TRBD1 (5 bases). TRBV23-1 carries the ORF label, with uncertain function. This CDR3 has 14 amino acids. Trimming cost V 7 bases and J 5 bases, with 17 bases left between them. The CDR3, as DNA: TGCGCCAGCACCCGTTCCGGGACTCCTTATGGCTACACCTTC. It encodes CASTRSGTPYGYTF.